One and the same sample provided the 2 T cell receptor beta chains below, sequenced in a study of blood T cells in healthy people across ages. Using a J-beta primer mix together with a sample-barcoded 5' primer, a second PCR was run for about 6 to 11 cycles. TCRdb ran MiXCR on the 5' RACE reads and lists one entry per CDR3 protein. In the table there are approximately 1.5 million distinct CDR3 sequences, roughly 43% of which are singletons. Sequenced input: blood. The receptors derive from a woman between 18 and 29 years old in good health.

There are a few counts of this clonotype. This sequence joins TRBV7-6 and TRBJ2-7, with D perhaps matching TRBD1 (6 bases). The CDR3 runs to 16 residues. Trimming shortened V by 0 bases and J by 2 bases, and 14 bases separated the two germline ends. Germline CDR1 and CDR2: SGHVS and FNYEAQ. For the CDR3, the DNA is TGTGCCAGCAGCTTAGCGACACCGGGACAAGCCTACGAGCAGTACTTC. Translated: CASSLATPGQAYEQYF.

The chain has TRBV7-2 and TRBJ2-1; 9 bases are shared with TRBD2. Looked up from germline, CDR1 is SGHTA and CDR2 is FQGNSA. The CDR3 length is 13 residues. J was trimmed by 14 bases and V by 4 bases; bases with no gene match: 9. The CDR3 protein is CASSSLGGGDKFF. The CDR3 nucleotides are TGTGCCAGCAGCTCCCTGGGCGGGGGGGATAAGTTCTTC.